The clone carrying this T cell receptor (beta chain) was detected once. The antigen is not known. The source of the sample is a study of T-cell memory formation after mild COVID-19. 5'RACE with constant-segment primers built TCRalpha and TCRbeta cDNA libraries with UMIs. TCRdb analysed the 5' RACE reads with MiXCR anew, one entry per CDR3 protein. The table includes about 560,000 distinct CDR3 sequences, approximately 15% detected once. Whole-study results and caveats: Within pre-infection memory, some responding clones were found, suggesting cross-reactive memory joined.

V shed 4 bases, J shed 1 base, and the junction held 9 bases outside the gene matches. The germline V gene encodes CDR1 LGHNA and CDR2 YNFKEQ. The CDR3 loop spans 16 amino acids. The sequence was collected from an adult woman who had mild COVID-19 (a few samples of this study predate the infection). Cell type and time point are not known. The sequenced material came from PBMCs or a T cell subset sorted from them (not recorded which). This rearrangement joins TRBV4-2 to TRBJ1-1; 7 bases are a match to TRBD1. Here the CDR3 reads CASSRGQRWGNTEAFF. In DNA, the CDR3 is TGTGCCAGCAGCCGGGGACAGCGTTGGGGGAACACTGAAGCTTTCTTT.